This record looks at one T cell receptor beta chain sequence and its context. This sample stems from a study of blood T cell repertoires in COVID-19. Looking at the study overall: Collection of acute and convalescent COVID-19 samples took place in the United States, Italy and Spain. T cells, B-cell-depleted T cells, or PBMCs supplied cDNA or gDNA.

The V segment lost 9 bases and the J segment 0 bases; nucleotides outside the gene matches: 2. The CDR3 has 14 residues. Germline V gene lookup returns CDR1 ENHRY and CDR2 SYGVKD. As handled by the study authors: Amplification of reference gene primers was used by the study to estimate nucleated cell counts. Clones were read by immunoSEQ multiplex PCR, and TCRdb kept only the in-frame ones, dropping some. The DNA was the basis for D and trimming; V, J and clone size are from that table. This sample has over 50,000 clones, with about 86% found just once. The receptor's source is a man between 70 and 80 years old with active COVID-19. The rearrangement links TRBV10-3 to TRBJ2-2, with 9 bases lining up with TRBD1. The sequenced material came from peripheral blood. The CDR3 protein is CAIRQGANTGELFF. The DNA for the CDR3 is TGTGCCATACGACAGGGGGCGAACACCGGGGAGCTGTTTTTT.